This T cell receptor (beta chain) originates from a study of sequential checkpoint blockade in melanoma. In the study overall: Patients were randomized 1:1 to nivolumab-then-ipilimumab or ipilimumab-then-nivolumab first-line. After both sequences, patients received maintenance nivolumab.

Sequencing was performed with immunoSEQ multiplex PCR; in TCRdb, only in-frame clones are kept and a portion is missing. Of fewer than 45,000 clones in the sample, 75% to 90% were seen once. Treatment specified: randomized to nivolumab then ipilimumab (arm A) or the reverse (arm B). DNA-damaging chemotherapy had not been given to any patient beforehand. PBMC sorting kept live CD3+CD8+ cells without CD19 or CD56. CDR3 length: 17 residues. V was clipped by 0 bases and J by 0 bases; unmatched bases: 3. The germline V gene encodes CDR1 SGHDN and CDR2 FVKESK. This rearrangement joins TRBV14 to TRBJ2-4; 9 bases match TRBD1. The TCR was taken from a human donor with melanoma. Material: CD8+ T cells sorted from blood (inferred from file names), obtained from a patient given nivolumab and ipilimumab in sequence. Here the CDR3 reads CASSQEGQGIAKNIQYF. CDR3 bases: TGTGCCAGCAGCCAAGAAGGACAGGGGATAGCCAAAAACATTCAGTACTTC.